This TCR beta chain was observed in a study of cytomegalovirus exposure and HLA in healthy donors. Use of 60 Vbeta and 13 Jbeta primers characterized the PCR. Assay used: immunoSEQ multiplex PCR; TCRdb lists only in-frame clones, some missing. Of some 250,000 clones in the sample, about 81% were seen once. V gave up 0 bases and J gave up 5 bases; unmatched junction bases: 8. In germline, CDR1 is MNHEY, CDR2 SVGAGI. The CDR3 extends over 16 amino acids. V gene TRBV6-5 combines with J gene TRBJ1-2; 8 positions match TRBD1. The sample taken for sequencing was PBMCs. The receptor's source is a woman aged 55-75 years in good health and CMV-seropositive. The CDR3 loop is CASSYSRQGAGYGYTF. The CDR3 DNA is TGTGCCAGCAGTTACTCGAGGCAGGGGGCAGGGTATGGCTACACCTTC.